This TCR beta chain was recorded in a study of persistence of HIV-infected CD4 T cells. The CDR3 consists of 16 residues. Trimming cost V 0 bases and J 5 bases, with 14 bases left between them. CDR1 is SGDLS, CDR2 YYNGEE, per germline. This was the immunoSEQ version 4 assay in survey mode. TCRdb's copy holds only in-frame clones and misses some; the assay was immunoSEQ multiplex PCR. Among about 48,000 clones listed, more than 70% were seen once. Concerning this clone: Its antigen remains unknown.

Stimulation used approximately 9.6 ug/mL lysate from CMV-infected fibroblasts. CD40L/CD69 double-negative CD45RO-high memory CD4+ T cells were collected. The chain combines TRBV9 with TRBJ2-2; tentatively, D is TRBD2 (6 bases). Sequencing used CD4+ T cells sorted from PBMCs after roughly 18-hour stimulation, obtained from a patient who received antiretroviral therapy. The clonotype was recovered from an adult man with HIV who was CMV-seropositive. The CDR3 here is CASSVDGGTVTGELFF. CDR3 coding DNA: TGTGCCAGCAGCGTAGATGGCGGGACTGTTACCGGGGAGCTGTTTTTT. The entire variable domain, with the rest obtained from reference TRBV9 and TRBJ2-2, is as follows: DSGVTQTPKHLITATGQRVTLRCSPRSGDLSVYWYQQSLDQGLQFLIQYYNGEERAKGNILERFSAQQFPDLHSELNLSSLELGDSALYFCASSVDGGTVTGELFFGEGSRLTVL.